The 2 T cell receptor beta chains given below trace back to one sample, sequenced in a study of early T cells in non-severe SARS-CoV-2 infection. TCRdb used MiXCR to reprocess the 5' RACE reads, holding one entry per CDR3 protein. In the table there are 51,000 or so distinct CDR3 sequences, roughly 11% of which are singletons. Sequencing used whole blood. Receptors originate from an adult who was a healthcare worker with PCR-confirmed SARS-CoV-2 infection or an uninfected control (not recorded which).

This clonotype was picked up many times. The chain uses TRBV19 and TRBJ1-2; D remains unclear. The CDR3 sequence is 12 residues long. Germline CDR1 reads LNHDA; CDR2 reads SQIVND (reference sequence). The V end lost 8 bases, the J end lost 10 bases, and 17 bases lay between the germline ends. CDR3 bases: TGTGCCAGTGGCGGATCTATGGAGGTCTACACCTTC. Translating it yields CASGGSMEVYTF.

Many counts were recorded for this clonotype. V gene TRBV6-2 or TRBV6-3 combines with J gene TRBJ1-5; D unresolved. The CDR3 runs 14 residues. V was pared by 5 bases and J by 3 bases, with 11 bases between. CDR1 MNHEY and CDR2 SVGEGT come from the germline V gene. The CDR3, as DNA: TGTGCCAGCAGTCCTCGGGATTTCAATCAGCCCCAGCATTTT. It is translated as CASSPRDFNQPQHF.